A selection of T cell receptor beta chains follows, all from one sample in a study of cytomegalovirus exposure and HLA in healthy donors. The table came from immunoSEQ multiplex PCR; TCRdb's copy has only in-frame clones and leaves some out. This sample has a few hundred thousand clones, with 60% to 80% found just once. The sequencing input was PBMCs. Receptors were obtained from a woman in her thirties in good health and CMV-seronegative. Each CDR3 is given with its conserved first and last residue. The D gene is left open where the match is weak. Clone size appears in some rows only: once, few, many, or a class for an expanded clone.

>-|-|TRBV4-2|TRBJ2-1
CASSQDYTGVYNEQFF
TGTGCCAGCAGCCAAGACTATACGGGGGTCTACAATGAGCAGTTCTTC
>-|TRBD2|TRBV18|TRBJ2-1
CASSPTLAGGNEQFF
TGTGCCAGCTCACCAACCCTAGCGGGAGGTAATGAGCAGTTCTTC
>-|-|TRBV6-1|TRBJ1-2
CASKAADTINYGYTF
TGTGCCAGCAAGGCGGCGGACACGATTAACTATGGCTACACCTTC
>-|-|TRBV19|TRBJ1-1
CASKGRPTVDTEAFF
TGTGCCAGTAAAGGCAGGCCGACGGTCGACACTGAAGCTTTCTTT
>-|TRBD1|TRBV5-1|TRBJ2-1
CASSSDREVGEQFF
TGCGCCAGCAGCTCGGACAGGGAAGTAGGTGAGCAGTTCTTC
>-|-|TRBV19|TRBJ1-5
CASSNRGNQPQHF
TGTGCCAGTAGTAACAGGGGCAATCAGCCCCAGCATTTT
>-|-|TRBV15|TRBJ2-3
CATSRATGHTDTQYF
TGTGCCACCAGCAGAGCCACAGGGCACACAGATACGCAGTATTTT
>-|-|TRBV4-1|TRBJ2-7
CASSQEYREYEQYF
TGCGCCAGCAGCCAAGAATACAGGGAGTACGAGCAGTACTTC
>-|TRBD1|TRBV2|TRBJ1-2
CATEKDRGDYGYTF
TGTGCCACCGAGAAAGACAGGGGAGACTATGGCTACACCTTC
>-|TRBD1|TRBV6-1|TRBJ1-2
CASSVAGQGDGYTF
TGTGCCAGCAGTGTCGCGGGACAGGGCGATGGCTACACCTTC
>-|TRBD1|TRBV6-6|TRBJ1-1
CASSYSGQGNTEAFF
TGTGCCAGCAGTTACTCGGGACAGGGGAACACTGAAGCTTTCTTT
>once|TRBD1|TRBV30|TRBJ1-1
CAWRQKQGAEVNTEAFF
TGTGCCTGGAGGCAGAAACAGGGGGCCGAGGTGAACACTGAAGCTTTCTTT
>-|-|TRBV29-1|TRBJ2-3
CSVETFTASTDTQYF
TGCAGCGTTGAAACGTTCACTGCCTCCACAGATACGCAGTATTTT
>-|-|TRBV7-2|TRBJ1-2
CASSFSYSNGYTF
TGTGCCAGCAGCTTTTCTTACTCAAATGGCTACACCTTC
>-|-|TRBV6-1|TRBJ1-1
CASSLRGLTSTEAFF
TGTGCCAGCAGCCTCAGGGGCCTCACGAGTACTGAAGCTTTCTTT
>-|TRBD2|TRBV28|TRBJ2-5
CASTISGRAVETQYF
TGTGCCAGCACCATTAGCGGGAGGGCCGTTGAGACCCAGTACTTC
>once|-|TRBV9|TRBJ2-5
CASSVGGSQETQYF
TGTGCCAGCAGCGTAGGAGGTAGCCAAGAGACCCAGTACTTC
>-|-|TRBV13|TRBJ1-1
CASSSRSPMAFF
TGTGCCAGCAGCTCCCGGTCGCCGATGGCTTTCTTT
>-|TRBD1|TRBV5-1|TRBJ2-7
CASSWGQDYEQYF
TGCGCCAGCAGCTGGGGACAGGACTACGAGCAGTACTTC
>few|TRBD2|TRBV28|TRBJ2-7
CASSLGGAGRALREQYF
TGTGCCAGCAGTTTGGGAGGAGCCGGGAGGGCCCTCCGCGAGCAGTACTTC
>-|-|TRBV28|TRBJ2-5
CASSPPSDRETQYF
TGTGCCAGCAGTCCGCCCTCCGACAGGGAGACCCAGTACTTC
>-|TRBD1|TRBV30|TRBJ1-4
CAWAGTGEGKLFF
TGTGCCTGGGCCGGGACAGGGGAGGGAAAACTGTTTTTT
>-|-|TRBV29-1|TRBJ1-6
CSVRQGPNSPLHF
TGCAGCGTTCGTCAGGGGCCCAATTCACCCCTCCACTTT
>-|TRBD2|TRBV6-5|TRBJ2-1
CASSYSVAGARNEQFF
TGTGCCAGCAGTTACTCCGTAGCGGGGGCTCGCAATGAGCAGTTCTTC
>-|-|TRBV6-1|TRBJ1-2
CASSDGPGMNGYTF
TGTGCCAGCAGTGACGGTCCAGGGATGAATGGCTACACCTTC
>-|TRBD1|TRBV28|TRBJ2-3
CASSLHQGADTQYF
TGTGCCAGCAGTCTTCACCAGGGGGCAGATACGCAGTATTTT
>-|TRBD2|TRBV7-6|TRBJ2-5
CASSLPGTSGGYQETQYF
TGTGCCAGCAGCTTACCAGGGACTAGCGGGGGGTATCAAGAGACCCAGTACTTC
>-|-|TRBV5-4|TRBJ2-7
CASSRDGGLSGIRSYEQYF
TGTGCCAGCAGCCGTGACGGGGGACTCTCGGGTATTCGTTCCTACGAGCAGTACTTC
>-|-|TRBV9|TRBJ1-2
CASSGQGYHYGYTF
TGTGCCAGCAGCGGGCAGGGATATCACTATGGCTACACCTTC
>-|TRBD2|TRBV15|TRBJ2-4
CATLAGGTNIQYF
TGTGCCACCCTCGCGGGGGGCACAAACATTCAGTACTTC
>-|TRBD2|TRBV7-8|TRBJ2-3
CASRSLSGGAGTDTQYF
TGTGCCAGCAGATCCTTAAGCGGGGGGGCGGGGACAGATACGCAGTATTTT
>-|TRBD1|TRBV27|TRBJ1-2
CASSFGQGAYGYTF
TGTGCCAGCAGTTTCGGACAGGGGGCATATGGCTACACCTTC
>-|-|TRBV19|TRBJ1-1
CASSITTESTEAFF
TGTGCCAGTAGTATAACGACAGAGAGCACTGAAGCTTTCTTT
>-|-|TRBV5-1|TRBJ1-2
CASSLRGDSVHGYTF
TGCGCCAGCAGCTTGCGCGGGGATTCGGTCCATGGCTACACCTTC
>-|-|TRBV18|TRBJ1-1
CASSSGVDTEAFF
TGTGCCAGCTCATCAGGGGTGGACACTGAAGCTTTCTTT
>-|-|TRBV15|TRBJ1-6
CATSTGGGRSPLHF
TGTGCCACCAGCACTGGGGGGGGCAGATCACCCCTCCACTTT
>-|-|TRBV6-1|TRBJ2-1
CASKRDLVGNEQFF
TGTGCCAGCAAACGGGACTTGGTGGGCAATGAGCAGTTCTTC
>-|-|TRBV2|TRBJ2-5
CASSEGNRILETQYF
TGTGCCAGCAGTGAAGGTAACAGGATATTAGAGACCCAGTACTTC
>-|-|TRBV6-1|TRBJ2-7
CASSDGQFVYEQYF
TGTGCCAGCAGTGACGGACAGTTTGTCTACGAGCAGTACTTC
>-|TRBD1|TRBV28|TRBJ2-5
CASSLKWVGTGEKETQYF
TGTGCCAGCAGTTTAAAATGGGTAGGGACAGGGGAAAAAGAGACCCAGTACTTC
>-|TRBD1|TRBV5-4|TRBJ2-7
CASSSGGRLEQYF
TGTGCCAGCAGCTCAGGGGGCAGGCTCGAGCAGTACTTC
>few|TRBD1|TRBV7-6|TRBJ1-5
CASSKGQVGNQPQHF
TGTGCCAGCAGCAAGGGACAGGTCGGCAATCAGCCCCAGCATTTT
>-|-|TRBV9|TRBJ2-1
CASSANNEQFF
TGTGCCAGCAGCGCCAACAATGAGCAGTTCTTC
>-|-|TRBV9|TRBJ1-3
CASSPLSSGNTIYF
TGTGCCAGCAGCCCTCTGAGCTCTGGAAACACCATATATTTT